Listed here is a single TCR beta chain. Its antigen is not known. The data were obtained in a study of CD4 T cells in relation to SARS-CoV-2 and coronaviruses. Study overall: After around 10 days of antigen culture, PBMC TCR beta CDR3s were sequenced. Shared crossreactive spike epitopes were mapped to their HLA restriction. General study results and limits: About 65% of donors had memory CD4+ clonotypes crossrecognizing SARS-CoV-2 and common cold coronavirus spike.

Germline CDR1 KGHDR, CDR2 SFDVKD. The CDR3 has 17 residues. V lost 6 bases and J 6 bases, leaving 22 bases between the germline ends. Naive and memory CD4+ T cells were separated from cryopreserved PBMCs. Assay: immunoSEQ multiplex PCR; the TCRdb copy retains only in-frame clones and omits some. Of about 41,000 clones in the sample, over 70% were seen once. The origin of this receptor is an adult with COVID-19. Sequencing input: naive CD4+ T cells from PBMCs, cultured in vitro. The subset: naive CD4+ T cells isolated by negative enrichment. The chain has TRBV24-1 and TRBJ2-2; D is possibly TRBD1 (5 bases). The CDR3 sequence: CATSFSPRTKGAGELFF. For the CDR3, the DNA is TGTGCCACCAGTTTCTCACCCCGGACCAAAGGGGCCGGGGAGCTGTTTTTT.